This T cell receptor (beta chain) was found in a study of neurological immune-mediated disorders. Notes on the study in general: Among expanded clones, no CDR3 amino acid sequences were shared across subjects, a pattern suggesting private repertoires in all groups. HTLV-1-associated myelopathy led in TCR clonal expansion, while multiple sclerosis ranked lowest, below healthy controls.

This clonotype occurred many times. Its matching antigen is unknown. TCRdb reprocessed the 5' RACE reads via MiXCR and lists one record per CDR3 protein. The sample gives tens of thousands of distinct CDR3 sequences, about 16% of which show up once; 25% to 30% is in the top ten. Trimming removed 6 bases at V and 2 bases at J, with 13 bases between. The length of the CDR3 is 14 residues. Germline V gene data show CDR1 as KGHDR and CDR2 as SFDVKD. The chain joins TRBV24-1 to TRBJ2-7; tentatively, D is TRBD1 (5 bases). Sequenced input: PBMCs. This TCR came from a man between 65 and 80 years old in good health. CDR3 loop: CATSSRGPPYEQYF. The CDR3 DNA reads as TGTGCCACCAGTTCAAGGGGCCCACCCTACGAGCAGTACTTC.